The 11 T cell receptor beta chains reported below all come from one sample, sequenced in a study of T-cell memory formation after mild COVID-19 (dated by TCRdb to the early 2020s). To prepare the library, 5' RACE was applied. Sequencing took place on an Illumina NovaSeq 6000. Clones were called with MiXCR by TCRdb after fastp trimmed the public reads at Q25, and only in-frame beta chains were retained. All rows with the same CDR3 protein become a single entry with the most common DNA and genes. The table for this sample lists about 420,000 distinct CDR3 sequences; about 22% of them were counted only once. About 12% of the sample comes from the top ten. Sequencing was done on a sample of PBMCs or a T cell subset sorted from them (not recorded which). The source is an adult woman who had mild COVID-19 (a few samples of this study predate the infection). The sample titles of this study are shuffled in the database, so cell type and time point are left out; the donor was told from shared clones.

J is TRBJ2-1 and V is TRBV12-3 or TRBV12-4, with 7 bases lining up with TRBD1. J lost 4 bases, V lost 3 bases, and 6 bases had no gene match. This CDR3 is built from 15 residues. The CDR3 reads CASSFWGTDYNEQFF. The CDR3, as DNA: TGTGCCAGCAGTTTTTGGGGGACAGATTACAATGAGCAGTTCTTC.

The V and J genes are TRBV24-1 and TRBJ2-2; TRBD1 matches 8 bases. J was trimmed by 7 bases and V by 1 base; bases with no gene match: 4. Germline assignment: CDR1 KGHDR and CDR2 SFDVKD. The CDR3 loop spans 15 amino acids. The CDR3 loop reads CATSDFGQGRGELFF. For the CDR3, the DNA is TGTGCCACCAGTGATTTCGGACAGGGCCGCGGGGAGCTGTTTTTT.

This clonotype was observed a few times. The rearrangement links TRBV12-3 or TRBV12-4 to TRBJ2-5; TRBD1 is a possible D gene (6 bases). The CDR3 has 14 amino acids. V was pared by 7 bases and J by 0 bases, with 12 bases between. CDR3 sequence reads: CASNSRGYQETQYF. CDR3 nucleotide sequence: TGTGCCAGCAATTCTAGGGGGTACCAAGAGACCCAGTACTTC.

The CDR3, as DNA: TGTGCCAGCAGCGAATACAGGGGGGCAAACACTGAAGCTTTCTTT. The encoded protein is CASSEYRGANTEAFF. This sequence joins TRBV7-9 and TRBJ1-1, with 8 bases that match TRBD1. Trimming at V came to 5 bases and at J to 2 bases, leaving 7 bases not matched to a gene. Germline loops: CDR1 SEHNR, CDR2 FQNEAQ (reference sequence). The CDR3 extends over 15 amino acids.

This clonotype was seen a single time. The CDR3: CASSVRSGANVLTF. DNA of the CDR3: TGTGCCAGCAGTGTGAGATCTGGGGCCAACGTCCTGACTTTC. The chain recombines TRBV12-3 or TRBV12-4 with TRBJ2-6, with D unclear. The CDR3 extends over 14 amino acids. Between the trimmed V and J ends, which lost 5 bases and 1 base, there was a span of 6 bases.

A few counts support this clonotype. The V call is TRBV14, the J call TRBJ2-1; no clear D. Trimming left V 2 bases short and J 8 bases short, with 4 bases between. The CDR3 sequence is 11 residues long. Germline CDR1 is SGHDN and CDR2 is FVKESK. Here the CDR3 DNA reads TGTGCCAGCAGCCAAAGCTATGAGCAGTTCTTC. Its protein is CASSQSYEQFF.

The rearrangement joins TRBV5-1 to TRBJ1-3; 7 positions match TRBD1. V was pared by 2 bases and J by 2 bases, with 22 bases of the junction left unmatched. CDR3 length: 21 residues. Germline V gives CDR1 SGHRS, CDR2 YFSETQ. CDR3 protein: CASSFNSGRDSYRTTGNTIYF. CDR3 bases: TGCGCCAGCAGCTTTAATAGTGGTCGGGACAGCTACCGAACAACTGGAAACACCATATATTTT. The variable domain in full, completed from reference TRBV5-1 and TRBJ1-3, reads KAGVTQTPRYLIKTRGQQVTLSCSPISGHRSVSWYQQTPGQGLQFLFEYFSETQRNKGNFPGRFSGRQFSNSRSEMNVSTLELGDSALYLCASSFNSGRDSYRTTGNTIYFGEGSWLTVV.

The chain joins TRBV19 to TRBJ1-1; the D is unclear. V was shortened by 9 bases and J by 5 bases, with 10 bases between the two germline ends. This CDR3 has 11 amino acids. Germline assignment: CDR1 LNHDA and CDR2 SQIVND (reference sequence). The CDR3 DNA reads TGTGCCAGCAGAATCTCGACTGAAGCTTTCTTT. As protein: CASRISTEAFF.

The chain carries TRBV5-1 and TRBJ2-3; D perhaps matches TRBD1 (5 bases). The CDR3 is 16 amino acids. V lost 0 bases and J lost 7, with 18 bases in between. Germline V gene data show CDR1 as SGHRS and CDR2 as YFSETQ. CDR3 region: CASSLVARVGSNTQYF. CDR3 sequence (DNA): TGCGCCAGCAGCTTGGTAGCCAGGGTTGGATCAAATACGCAGTATTTT.

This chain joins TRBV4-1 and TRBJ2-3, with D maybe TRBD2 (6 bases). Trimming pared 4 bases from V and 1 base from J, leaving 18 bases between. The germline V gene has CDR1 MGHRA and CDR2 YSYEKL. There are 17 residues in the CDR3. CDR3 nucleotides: TGCGCCAGCAGCCCTAGCGACGGGCCCCGCGGCACAGATACGCAGTATTTT. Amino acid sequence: CASSPSDGPRGTDTQYF.

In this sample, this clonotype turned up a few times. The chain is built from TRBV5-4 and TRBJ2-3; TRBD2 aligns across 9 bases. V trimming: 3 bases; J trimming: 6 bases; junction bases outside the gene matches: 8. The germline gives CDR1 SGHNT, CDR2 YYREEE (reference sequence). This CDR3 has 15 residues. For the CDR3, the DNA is TGTGCCAGCAGCTCCAGACTAGCGGCAGCGGATACGCAGTATTTT. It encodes CASSSRLAAADTQYF.